These 9 T cell receptor beta chains share one sample of origin, sequenced in a study of T cells after yellow fever vaccination. Each CDR3 protein gets one entry after TCRdb re-called the 5' RACE reads with MiXCR. The table lists some 200,000 distinct CDR3 sequences, 2.5% to 3.5% of them singletons. Sequencing used CD4+ T cells sorted from PBMCs, obtained 10 days after the yellow fever booster vaccination. All receptors derive from a man aged 18-30 years who received the YFV17D yellow fever vaccine.

This clonotype was seen only a few times. The J gene is TRBJ1-2, the V gene TRBV5-5, with D tentatively TRBD1 (6 bases). In germline, CDR1 is SGHKS, CDR2 YYEKEE (reference sequence). The CDR3 runs 16 residues. Trimming took 6 bases from V and 4 from J, leaving 22 bases between them. Here the CDR3 DNA reads TGTGCCAGCACCAGAACTACATACAGGGAGGCCTATGGCTACACCTTC. Protein product: CASTRTTYREAYGYTF. Complete variable domain (other parts from reference TRBV5-5 and TRBJ1-2): DAGVTQSPTHLIKTRGQQVTLRCSPISGHKSVSWYQQVLGQGPQFIFQYYEKEERGRGNFPDRFSARQFPNYSSELNVNALLLGDSALYLCASTRTTYREAYGYTFGSGTRLTVV.

The chain combines TRBV28 with TRBJ1-1, with unresolved D. Germline-derived CDR1 and CDR2 are MDHEN and SYDVKM. V lost 7 bases and J 3 bases, leaving 6 bases between the germline ends. This CDR3 has 11 amino acids. The DNA of the CDR3 is TGTGCCAGCAATTATGACACTGAAGCTTTCTTT. Translating gives CASNYDTEAFF.

At least ten counts were recorded for this clonotype. The chain recombines TRBV12-3 or TRBV12-4 with TRBJ1-4; D is perhaps TRBD1 (5 bases). V was cut by 4 bases and J by 7 bases, with 10 bases left in between. The CDR3 sequence is 13 residues long. CDR3 nucleotide sequence: TGTGCCAGCAGTTATTTTGGGGGTGAAAAACTGTTTTTT. It is translated as CASSYFGGEKLFF.

This clonotype has at least ten counts. The gene calls are TRBV5-1 and TRBJ1-6; 9 positions match TRBD1. J lost 6 bases, V lost 3 bases, and 1 base had no gene match. The CDR3 consists of 14 residues. The germline V gene encodes CDR1 SGHRS and CDR2 YFSETQ. In DNA form, the CDR3 reads TGCGCCAGCAGCTCGGGACAGGGTAATTCACCCCTCCACTTT. Its protein is CASSSGQGNSPLHF.

This clonotype was counted a few times. The chain is built from TRBV11-2 and TRBJ2-3; D unclear. Germline V CDR1 and CDR2: SGHAT, FQNNGV. This CDR3 has 13 residues. V lost 3 bases to trimming and J lost 4 bases, with 8 bases between them. CDR3 sequence: CASSFSDPDTQYF. For the CDR3, the DNA is TGTGCCAGCAGCTTTTCGGACCCAGATACGCAGTATTTT.

This clonotype was recorded many times. The chain carries TRBV14 and TRBJ2-1; 8 bases match TRBD1. Looked up from germline, CDR1 is SGHDN and CDR2 is FVKESK. The V and J ends lost 4 bases and 0 bases, in that order; junction bases with no gene match: 11. The CDR3 consists of 18 residues. The CDR3 protein is CASSRGSRGLYSYNEQFF. The CDR3 coding sequence is TGTGCCAGCAGCCGGGGGAGCAGGGGGCTTTACTCCTACAATGAGCAGTTCTTC.

This clonotype was seen a handful of times. This sequence joins TRBV5-1 and TRBJ2-5; D gene unclear. The V end lost 0 bases, the J end lost 7 bases, and 13 bases lay between the germline ends. CDR1 SGHRS and CDR2 YFSETQ come from the germline V gene. The CDR3 has 14 residues. The chain's CDR3 is CASSLASAMGTQYF. CDR3 nucleotides: TGCGCCAGCAGCTTGGCCTCGGCAATGGGGACCCAGTACTTC.

This clonotype has a count of ten or more. The rearrangement links TRBV11-2 to TRBJ2-4; no clear D. Germline lookup yields CDR1 SGHAT and CDR2 FQNNGV. The CDR3 has 15 amino acids. Trimming removed 2 bases at V and 0 bases at J, with 8 bases between. The CDR3 is CASSLQTLAKNIQYF. CDR3 bases: TGTGCCAGCAGCTTACAGACTCTAGCCAAAAACATTCAGTACTTC.

This clonotype was picked up many times. The chain is built from TRBV15 and TRBJ2-3, with 8 positions matching TRBD2. Unmatched junction bases numbered 6, after V lost 0 bases and J lost 4 bases. The CDR3 runs to 16 residues. CDR1 and CDR2 from the germline V gene are LNHNV and YYDKDF (reference sequence). In DNA, the CDR3 is TGTGCCACCAGCAGAGATTGGTCGGGGGGGCCAGATACGCAGTATTTT. It translates to CATSRDWSGGPDTQYF. The full variable domain, its missing parts supplied by reference TRBV15 and TRBJ2-3, is DAMVIQNPRYQVTQFGKPVTLSCSQTLNHNVMYWYQQKSSQAPKLLFHYYDKDFNNEADTPDNFQSRRPNTSFCFLDIRSPGLGDTAMYLCATSRDWSGGPDTQYFGPGTRLTVL.